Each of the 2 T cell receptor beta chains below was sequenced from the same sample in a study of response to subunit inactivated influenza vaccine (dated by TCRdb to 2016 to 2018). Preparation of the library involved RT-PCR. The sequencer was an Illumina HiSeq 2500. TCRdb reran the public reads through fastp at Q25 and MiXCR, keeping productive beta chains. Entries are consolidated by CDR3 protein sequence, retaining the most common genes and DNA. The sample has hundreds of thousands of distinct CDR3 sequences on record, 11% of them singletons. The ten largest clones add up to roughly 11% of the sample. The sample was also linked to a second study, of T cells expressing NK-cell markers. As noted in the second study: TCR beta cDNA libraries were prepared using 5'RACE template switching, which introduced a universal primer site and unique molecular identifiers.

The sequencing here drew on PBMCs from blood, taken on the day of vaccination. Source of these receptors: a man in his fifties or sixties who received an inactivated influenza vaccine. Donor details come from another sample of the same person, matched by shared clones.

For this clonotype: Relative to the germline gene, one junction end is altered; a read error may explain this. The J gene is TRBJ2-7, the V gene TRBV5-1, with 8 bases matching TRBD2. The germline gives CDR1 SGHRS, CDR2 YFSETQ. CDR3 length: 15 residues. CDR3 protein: CSSSLGASGFYEQYF. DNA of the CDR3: TGCTCCAGCAGCTTGGGTGCTAGCGGGTTCTACGAGCAGTACTTC.

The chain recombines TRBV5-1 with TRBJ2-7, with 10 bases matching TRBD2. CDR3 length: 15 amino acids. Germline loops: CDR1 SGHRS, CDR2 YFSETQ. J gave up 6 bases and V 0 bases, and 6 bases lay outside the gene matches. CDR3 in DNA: TGCGCCAGCAGCTTGGATGCTAGCGGGGGTGTCGAGCAGTACTTC. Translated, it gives CASSLDASGGVEQYF.